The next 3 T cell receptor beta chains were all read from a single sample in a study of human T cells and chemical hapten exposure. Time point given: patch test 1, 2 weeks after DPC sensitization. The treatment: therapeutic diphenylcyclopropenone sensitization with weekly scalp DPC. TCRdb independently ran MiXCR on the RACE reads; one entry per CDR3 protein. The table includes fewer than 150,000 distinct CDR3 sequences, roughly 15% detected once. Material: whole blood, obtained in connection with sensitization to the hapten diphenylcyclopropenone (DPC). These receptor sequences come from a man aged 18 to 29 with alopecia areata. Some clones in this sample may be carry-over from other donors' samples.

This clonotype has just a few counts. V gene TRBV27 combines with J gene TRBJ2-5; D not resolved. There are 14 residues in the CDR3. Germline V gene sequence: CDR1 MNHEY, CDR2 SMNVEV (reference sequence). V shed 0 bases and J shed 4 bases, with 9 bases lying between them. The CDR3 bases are TGTGCCAGCAGTTTATCGATTGCCGGAGAGACCCAGTACTTC. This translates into CASSLSIAGETQYF.

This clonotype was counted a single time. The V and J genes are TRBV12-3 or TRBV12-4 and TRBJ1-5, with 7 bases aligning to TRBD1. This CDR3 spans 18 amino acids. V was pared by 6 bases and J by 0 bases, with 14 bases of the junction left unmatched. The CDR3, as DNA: TGTGCCAGCAGCCAAAACCGGGGACAGCATAATAGCAATCAGCCCCAGCATTTT. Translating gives CASSQNRGQHNSNQPQHF.

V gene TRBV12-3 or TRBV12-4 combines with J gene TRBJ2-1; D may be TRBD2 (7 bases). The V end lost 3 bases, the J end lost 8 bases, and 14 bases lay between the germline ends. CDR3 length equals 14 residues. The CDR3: CASSLLGGGYEQFF. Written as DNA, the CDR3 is TGTGCCAGCAGTTTGTTGGGCGGGGGCTATGAGCAGTTCTTC.